The rows below give T cell receptor beta chains drawn from one sample of a study of PD-1 blockade in classical Hodgkin lymphoma. TCRdb keeps only in-frame clones here, not all; method: immunoSEQ multiplex PCR. The sample has around 44,000 clones, more than 85% seen once; the top ten hold 5.5% to 6.5%. Here the sequenced sample was peripheral blood mononuclear cells (PBMCs), taken before the second cycle of nivolumab. The source of these receptors is a human donor with classical Hodgkin lymphoma. Both conserved end residues are part of each CDR3. The D gene is left open where the match is weak. Not all rows give a size; the values are once, few, many and, for expanded clones, a class.

CDR3 protein: CASSPRQANSPLHF
CDR3 DNA: TGTGCCAGCAGCCCACGACAGGCCAATTCACCCCTCCACTTT
J gene: TRBJ1-6
D gene: NA
clone size: once
V gene: TRBV6-5

CDR3 protein: CASSDRANYGYTF
CDR3 DNA: TGTGCCAGTAGTGACAGAGCTAACTATGGCTACACCTTC
J gene: TRBJ1-2
D gene: NA
clone size: NA
V gene: TRBV19

CDR3 protein: CASSRGLRGSSYNEQFF
CDR3 DNA: TGCGCCAGCAGCCGGGGCCTGAGAGGCAGCTCCTACAATGAGCAGTTCTTC
J gene: TRBJ2-1
D gene: NA
clone size: NA
V gene: TRBV5-1

CDR3 protein: CASSLGGSEQYF
CDR3 DNA: TGTGCCAGCAGTTTAGGAGGGAGCGAGCAGTACTTC
J gene: TRBJ2-7
D gene: NA
clone size: NA
V gene: TRBV28

CDR3 protein: CASSLQRREDTQYF
CDR3 DNA: TGCGCCAGCAGCCTTCAACGAAGGGAAGATACGCAGTATTTT
J gene: TRBJ2-3
D gene: NA
clone size: NA
V gene: TRBV4-1

CDR3 protein: CATRSGTGIYEQYF
CDR3 DNA: TGTGCCACCAGGTCCGGGACAGGGATTTACGAGCAGTACTTC
J gene: TRBJ2-7
D gene: TRBD1
clone size: NA
V gene: TRBV15

CDR3 protein: CASSLGANTGELFF
CDR3 DNA: TGTGCCAGCAGCCTGGGTGCGAACACCGGGGAGCTGTTTTTT
J gene: TRBJ2-2
D gene: NA
clone size: NA
V gene: TRBV5-4

CDR3 protein: CASSQEAGPFYEQYF
CDR3 DNA: TGTGCCAGCAGCCAAGAAGCAGGGCCCTTCTACGAGCAGTACTTC
J gene: TRBJ2-7
D gene: NA
clone size: NA
V gene: TRBV4-2

CDR3 protein: CASSLVPYLNEQFF
CDR3 DNA: TGTGCCAGCAGTTTAGTTCCATATTTGAATGAGCAGTTCTTC
J gene: TRBJ2-1
D gene: NA
clone size: NA
V gene: TRBV27

CDR3 protein: CASSEGRNQPQHF
CDR3 DNA: TGTGCCAGCAGTGAGGGCAGAAATCAGCCCCAGCATTTT
J gene: TRBJ1-5
D gene: NA
clone size: NA
V gene: TRBV6-4

CDR3 protein: CSVEPTGGGTQYF
CDR3 DNA: TGCAGCGTTGAGCCCACGGGGGGAGGTACGCAGTATTTT
J gene: TRBJ2-3
D gene: TRBD2
clone size: NA
V gene: TRBV29-1

CDR3 protein: CASSKGTLRETQYF
CDR3 DNA: TGTGCCAGCAGTAAGGGGACTCTGAGGGAGACCCAGTACTTC
J gene: TRBJ2-5
D gene: NA
clone size: NA
V gene: TRBV6-1

CDR3 protein: CASSETGGPRTDTQYF
CDR3 DNA: TGTGCCAGCAGTGAGACAGGGGGCCCCCGCACAGATACGCAGTATTTT
J gene: TRBJ2-3
D gene: TRBD1
clone size: NA
V gene: TRBV25-1

CDR3 protein: CASSSRGRSDGQFF
CDR3 DNA: TGTGCCAGCAGCTCCAGGGGCCGCAGCGATGGGCAGTTCTTC
J gene: TRBJ2-1
D gene: NA
clone size: few
V gene: TRBV7-8

CDR3 protein: CASLPGTSTLGELFF
CDR3 DNA: TGTGCCAGCCTTCCCGGGACTAGCACACTCGGGGAGCTGTTTTTT
J gene: TRBJ2-2
D gene: TRBD2
clone size: NA
V gene: TRBV28

CDR3 protein: CASSLDGPPYEQYF
CDR3 DNA: TGCGCCAGCAGCTTGGACGGCCCACCATACGAGCAGTACTTC
J gene: TRBJ2-7
D gene: NA
clone size: NA
V gene: TRBV5-1

CDR3 protein: CASSVAAQSYGYTF
CDR3 DNA: TGTGCCAGCAGCGTAGCCGCGCAGAGCTATGGCTACACCTTC
J gene: TRBJ1-2
D gene: NA
clone size: NA
V gene: TRBV9

CDR3 protein: CASSTGTYEQYF
CDR3 DNA: TGTGCCAGCAGTACGGGAACCTACGAGCAGTACTTC
J gene: TRBJ2-7
D gene: NA
clone size: NA
V gene: TRBV28

CDR3 protein: CASSLDRAHNEQFF
CDR3 DNA: TGTGCCAGCAGCTTAGACAGGGCACACAATGAGCAGTTCTTC
J gene: TRBJ2-1
D gene: NA
clone size: NA
V gene: TRBV7-6

CDR3 protein: CASTPRQGVTYEQYF
CDR3 DNA: TGTGCCAGCACCCCCAGACAGGGAGTTACCTACGAGCAGTACTTC
J gene: TRBJ2-7
D gene: TRBD1
clone size: once
V gene: TRBV7-8

CDR3 protein: CTSSQKAGTKNSYEQYF
CDR3 DNA: TGCACCAGCAGCCAAAAAGCCGGGACTAAAAACAGCTACGAGCAGTACTTC
J gene: TRBJ2-7
D gene: NA
clone size: NA
V gene: TRBV1

CDR3 protein: CAITRQGQVTEAFF
CDR3 DNA: TGTGCCATCACCCGACAGGGTCAGGTCACTGAAGCTTTCTTT
J gene: TRBJ1-1
D gene: TRBD1
clone size: NA
V gene: TRBV10-3

CDR3 protein: CASSRLGTGVYYGYTF
CDR3 DNA: TGTGCCAGTAGTAGACTCGGGACCGGAGTTTACTATGGCTACACCTTC
J gene: TRBJ1-2
D gene: NA
clone size: NA
V gene: TRBV19

CDR3 protein: CASSDGQGGGYTF
CDR3 DNA: TGTGCCAGCAGTGATGGTCAGGGCGGCGGCTACACCTTC
J gene: TRBJ1-2
D gene: NA
clone size: NA
V gene: TRBV2